This T cell receptor (beta chain) was observed in a study of blood T cell repertoires in COVID-19. In the study overall: The United States, Italy and Spain supplied acute and convalescent COVID-19 samples. Sources were T cells, B-cell-depleted T cells, or PBMCs; the material itself was cDNA or gDNA.

Study processing details: Using reference gene primer amplification, nucleated cell counts were estimated. The method was immunoSEQ multiplex PCR; TCRdb's version includes in-frame clones alone and lacks a portion of them. The V and J calls and clone size come from that table; D and trimming were worked out from the DNA. The sample carries over 600,000 clones, approximately 90% recorded once. Germline CDR1 reads LGHNA; CDR2 reads YNFKEQ. CDR3 size: 15 residues. The germline V and J ends were trimmed by 0 bases and 5 bases, with 14 bases remaining between them. Sequencing was carried out using peripheral blood. The sequence derives from a woman between 18 and 29 years old with acute or convalescent COVID-19. The V call is TRBV4-2, the J call TRBJ2-7, with D possibly being TRBD1 (6 bases). CDR3 amino acids: CASSQDWGQANEQYF. The CDR3 nucleotides read TGTGCCAGCAGCCAAGATTGGGGGCAGGCAAACGAGCAGTACTTC.